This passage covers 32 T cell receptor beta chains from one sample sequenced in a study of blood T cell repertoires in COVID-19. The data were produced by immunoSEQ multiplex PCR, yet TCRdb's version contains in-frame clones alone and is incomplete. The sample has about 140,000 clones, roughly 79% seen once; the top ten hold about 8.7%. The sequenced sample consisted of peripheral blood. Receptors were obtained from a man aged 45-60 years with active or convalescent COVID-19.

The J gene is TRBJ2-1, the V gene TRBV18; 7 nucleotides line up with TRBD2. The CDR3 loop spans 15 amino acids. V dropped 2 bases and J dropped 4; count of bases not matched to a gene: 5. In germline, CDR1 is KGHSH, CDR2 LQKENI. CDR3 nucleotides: TGTGCCAGCTCACCAACCGGGACTAATTACAATGAGCAGTTCTTC. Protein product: CASSPTGTNYNEQFF.

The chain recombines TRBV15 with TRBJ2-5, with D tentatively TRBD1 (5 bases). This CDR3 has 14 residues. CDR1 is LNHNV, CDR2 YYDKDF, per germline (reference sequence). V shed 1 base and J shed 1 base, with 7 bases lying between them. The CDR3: CATSRGDSQETQYF. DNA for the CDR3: TGTGCCACCAGCAGAGGAGACAGCCAAGAGACCCAGTACTTC. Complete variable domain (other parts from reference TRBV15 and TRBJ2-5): DAMVIQNPRYQVTQFGKPVTLSCSQTLNHNVMYWYQQKSSQAPKLLFHYYDKDFNNEADTPDNFQSRRPNTSFCFLDIRSPGLGDTAMYLCATSRGDSQETQYFGPGTRLLVL.

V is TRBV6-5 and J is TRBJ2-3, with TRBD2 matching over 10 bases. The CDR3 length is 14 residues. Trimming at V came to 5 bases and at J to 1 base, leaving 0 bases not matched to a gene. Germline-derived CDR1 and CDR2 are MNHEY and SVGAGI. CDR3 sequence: CASSSGGGTDTQYF. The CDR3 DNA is TGTGCCAGCAGTAGCGGGGGGGGCACAGATACGCAGTATTTT.

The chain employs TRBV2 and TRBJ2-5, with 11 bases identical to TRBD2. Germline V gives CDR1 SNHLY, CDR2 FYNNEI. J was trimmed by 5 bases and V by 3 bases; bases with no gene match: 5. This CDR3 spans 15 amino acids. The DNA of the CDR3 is TGTGCCAGCAGTGAGCTACTAGCGGGAGTTGAGACCCAGTACTTC. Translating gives CASSELLAGVETQYF.

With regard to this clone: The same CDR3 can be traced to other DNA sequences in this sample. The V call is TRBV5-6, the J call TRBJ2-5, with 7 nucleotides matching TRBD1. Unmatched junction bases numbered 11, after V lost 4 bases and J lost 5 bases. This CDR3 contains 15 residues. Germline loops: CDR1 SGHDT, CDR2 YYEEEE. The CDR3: CASSLLTGSQETQYF. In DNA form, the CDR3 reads TGTGCCAGCAGCCTTTTGACAGGGTCCCAGGAGACCCAGTACTTC.

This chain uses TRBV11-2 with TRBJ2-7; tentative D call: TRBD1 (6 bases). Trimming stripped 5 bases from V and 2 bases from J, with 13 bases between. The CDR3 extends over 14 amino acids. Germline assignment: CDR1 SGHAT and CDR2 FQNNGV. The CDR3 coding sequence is TGTGCCAGCAGCATCGGGACACCCACCTACGAGCAGTACTTC. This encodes CASSIGTPTYEQYF. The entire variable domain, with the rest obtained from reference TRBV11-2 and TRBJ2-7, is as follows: EAGVAQSPRYKIIEKRQSVAFWCNPISGHATLYWYQQILGQGPKLLIQFQNNGVVDDSQLPKDRFSAERLKGVDSTLKIQPAKLEDSAVYLCASSIGTPTYEQYFGPGTRLTVT.

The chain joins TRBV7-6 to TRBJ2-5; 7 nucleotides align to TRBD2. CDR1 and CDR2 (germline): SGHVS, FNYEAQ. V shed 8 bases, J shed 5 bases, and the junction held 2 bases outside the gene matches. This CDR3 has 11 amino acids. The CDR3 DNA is TGTGCCAGCCGGGGAGGGGAGACCCAGTACTTC. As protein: CASRGGETQYF. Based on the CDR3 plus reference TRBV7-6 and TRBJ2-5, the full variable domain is GAGVSQSPRYKVTKRGQDVALRCDPISGHVSLYWYRQALGQGPEFLTYFNYEAQQDKSGLPNDRFSAERPEGSISTLTIQRTEQRDSAMYRCASRGGETQYFGPGTRLLVL.

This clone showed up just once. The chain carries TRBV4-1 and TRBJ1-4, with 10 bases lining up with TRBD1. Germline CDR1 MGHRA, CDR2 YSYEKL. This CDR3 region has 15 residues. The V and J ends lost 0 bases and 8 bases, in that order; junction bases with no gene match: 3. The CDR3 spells CASSQEDRGREKLFF. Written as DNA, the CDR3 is TGCGCCAGCAGCCAAGAGGACAGGGGGAGGGAAAAACTGTTTTTT.

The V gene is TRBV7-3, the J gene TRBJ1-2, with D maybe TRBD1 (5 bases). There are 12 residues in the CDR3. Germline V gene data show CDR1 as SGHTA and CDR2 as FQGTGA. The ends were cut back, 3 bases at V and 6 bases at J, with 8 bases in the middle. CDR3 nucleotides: TGTGCCAGCAGCTTGTCAGGGCATGGCTACACCTTC. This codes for CASSLSGHGYTF.

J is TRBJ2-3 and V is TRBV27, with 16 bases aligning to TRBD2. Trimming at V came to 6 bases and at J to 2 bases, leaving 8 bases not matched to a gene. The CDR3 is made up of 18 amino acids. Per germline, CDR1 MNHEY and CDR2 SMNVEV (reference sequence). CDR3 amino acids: CASSQGLAGGMATDTQYF. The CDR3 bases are TGTGCCAGCAGCCAGGGACTAGCGGGAGGGATGGCCACAGATACGCAGTATTTT.

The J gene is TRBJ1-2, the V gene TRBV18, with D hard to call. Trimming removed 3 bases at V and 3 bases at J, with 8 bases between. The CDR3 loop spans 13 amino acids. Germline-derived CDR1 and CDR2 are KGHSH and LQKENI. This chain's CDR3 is CASSPNGDYGYTF. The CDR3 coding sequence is TGTGCCAGCTCACCGAACGGGGACTATGGCTACACCTTC.

The CDR3 bases are TGTGCCAGTAGTTTGGGGGGGTACAATGAGCAGTTCTTC. As protein: CASSLGGYNEQFF. The chain recombines TRBV19 with TRBJ2-1; the match to TRBD2 covers 7 bases. V dropped 5 bases and J dropped 4; count of bases not matched to a gene: 2. This CDR3 is built from 13 residues. Germline V gives CDR1 LNHDA, CDR2 SQIVND (reference sequence).

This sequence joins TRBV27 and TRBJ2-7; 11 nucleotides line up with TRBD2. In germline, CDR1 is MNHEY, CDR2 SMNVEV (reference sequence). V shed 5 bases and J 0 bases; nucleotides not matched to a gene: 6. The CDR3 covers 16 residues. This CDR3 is CASSPMTSGTSYEQYF. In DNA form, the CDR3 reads TGTGCCAGCAGTCCGATGACTAGCGGGACCTCCTACGAGCAGTACTTC.

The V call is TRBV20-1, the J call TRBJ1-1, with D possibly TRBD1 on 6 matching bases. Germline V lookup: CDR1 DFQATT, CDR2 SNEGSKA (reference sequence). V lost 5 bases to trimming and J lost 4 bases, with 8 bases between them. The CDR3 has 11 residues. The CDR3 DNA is TGCAGTGCTCCACAGGGCACTGAAGCTTTCTTT. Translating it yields CSAPQGTEAFF.

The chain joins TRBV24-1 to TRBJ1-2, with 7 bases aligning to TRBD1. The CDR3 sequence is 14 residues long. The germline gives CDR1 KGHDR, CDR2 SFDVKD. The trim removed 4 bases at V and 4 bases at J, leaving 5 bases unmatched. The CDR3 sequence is CATSENRDSYGYTF. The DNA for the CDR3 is TGTGCCACCAGTGAGAACCGGGACAGCTATGGCTACACCTTC.

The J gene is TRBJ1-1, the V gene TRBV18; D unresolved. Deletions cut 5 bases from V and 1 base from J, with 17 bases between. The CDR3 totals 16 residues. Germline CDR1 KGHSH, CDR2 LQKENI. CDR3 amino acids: CASSENQVTRNTEAFF. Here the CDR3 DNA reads TGTGCCAGCTCAGAAAACCAGGTCACCAGGAACACTGAAGCTTTCTTT. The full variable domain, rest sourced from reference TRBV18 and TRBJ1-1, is NAGVMQNPRHLVRRRGQEARLRCSPMKGHSHVYWYRQLPEEGLKFMVYLQKENIIDESGMPKERFSAEFPKEGPSILRIQQVVRGDSAAYFCASSENQVTRNTEAFFGQGTRLTVV.

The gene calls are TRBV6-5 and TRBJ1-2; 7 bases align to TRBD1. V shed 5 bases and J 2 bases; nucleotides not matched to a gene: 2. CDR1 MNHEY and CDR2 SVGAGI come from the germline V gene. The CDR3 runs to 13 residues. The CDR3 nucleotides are TGTGCCAGCAGTCGGACAGGAAACTATGGCTACACCTTC. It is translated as CASSRTGNYGYTF.

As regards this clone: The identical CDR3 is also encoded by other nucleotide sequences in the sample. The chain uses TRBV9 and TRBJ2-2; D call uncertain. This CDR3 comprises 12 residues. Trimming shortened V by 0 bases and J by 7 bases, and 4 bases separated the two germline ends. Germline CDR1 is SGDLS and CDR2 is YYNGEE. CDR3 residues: CASSVAVGELFF. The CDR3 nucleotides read TGTGCCAGCAGCGTAGCTGTCGGGGAGCTGTTTTTT.

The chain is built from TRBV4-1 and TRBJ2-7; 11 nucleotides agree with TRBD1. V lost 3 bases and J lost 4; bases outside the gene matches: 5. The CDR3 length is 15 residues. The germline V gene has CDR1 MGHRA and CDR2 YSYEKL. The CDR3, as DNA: TGCGCCAGCAGCCAGCCGGACAGGGGGCGGTACGAGCAGTACTTC. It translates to CASSQPDRGRYEQYF.

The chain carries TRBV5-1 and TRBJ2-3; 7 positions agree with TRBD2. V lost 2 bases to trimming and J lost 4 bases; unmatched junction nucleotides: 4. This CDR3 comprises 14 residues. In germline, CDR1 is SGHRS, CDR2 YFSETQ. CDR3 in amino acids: CASSLGRGADTQYF. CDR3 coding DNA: TGCGCCAGCAGCTTAGGGAGGGGCGCAGATACGCAGTATTTT.

CDR3 in amino acids: CASSLGLAGVYEQFF. The CDR3 bases are TGTGCCAGCAGTCTAGGACTAGCGGGAGTTTATGAGCAGTTCTTC. The rearrangement links TRBV6-5 to TRBJ2-1; 13 bases map to TRBD2. Germline CDR1 MNHEY, CDR2 SVGAGI. V dropped 5 bases and J dropped 8; count of bases not matched to a gene: 6. CDR3 length: 15 amino acids.

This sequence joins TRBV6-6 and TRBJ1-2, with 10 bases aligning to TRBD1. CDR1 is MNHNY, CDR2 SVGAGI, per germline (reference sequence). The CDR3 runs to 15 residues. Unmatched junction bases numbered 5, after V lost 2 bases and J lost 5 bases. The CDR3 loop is CASSYTGTGAYGYTF. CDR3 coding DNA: TGTGCCAGCAGTTACACAGGGACAGGGGCTTATGGCTACACCTTC.

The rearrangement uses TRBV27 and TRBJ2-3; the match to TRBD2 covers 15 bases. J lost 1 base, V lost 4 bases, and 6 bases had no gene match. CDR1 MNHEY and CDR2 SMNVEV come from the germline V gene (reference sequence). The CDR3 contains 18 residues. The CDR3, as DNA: TGTGCCAGCAGTTCAGGACTAGCGGGAGGGTTGGGCACAGATACGCAGTATTTT. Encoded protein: CASSSGLAGGLGTDTQYF.

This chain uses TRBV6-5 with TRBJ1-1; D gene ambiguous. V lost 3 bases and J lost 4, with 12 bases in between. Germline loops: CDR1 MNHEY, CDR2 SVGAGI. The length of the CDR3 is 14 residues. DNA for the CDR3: TGTGCCAGCAGTTATTCTGCGGGCGCCACTGAAGCTTTCTTT. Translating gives CASSYSAGATEAFF.

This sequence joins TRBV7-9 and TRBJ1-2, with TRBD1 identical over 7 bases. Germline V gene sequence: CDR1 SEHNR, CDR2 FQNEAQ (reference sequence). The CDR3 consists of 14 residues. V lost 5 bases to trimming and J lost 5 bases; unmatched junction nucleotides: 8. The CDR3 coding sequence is TGTGCCAGCAGCCGCGGACAGGAGGGGTATGGCTACACCTTC. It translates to CASSRGQEGYGYTF. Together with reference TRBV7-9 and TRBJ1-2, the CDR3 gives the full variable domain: DTGVSQNPRHKITKRGQNVTFRCDPISEHNRLYWYRQTLGQGPEFLTYFQNEAQLEKSRLLSDRFSAERPKGSFSTLEIQRTEQGDSAMYLCASSRGQEGYGYTFGSGTRLTVV.

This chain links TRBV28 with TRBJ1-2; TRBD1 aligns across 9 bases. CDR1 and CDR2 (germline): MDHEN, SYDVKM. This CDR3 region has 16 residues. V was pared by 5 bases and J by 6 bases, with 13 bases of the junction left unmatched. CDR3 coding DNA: TGTGCCAGCAGTAAAAGGACAGGGGCTATGTGGAATGGCTACACCTTC. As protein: CASSKRTGAMWNGYTF.

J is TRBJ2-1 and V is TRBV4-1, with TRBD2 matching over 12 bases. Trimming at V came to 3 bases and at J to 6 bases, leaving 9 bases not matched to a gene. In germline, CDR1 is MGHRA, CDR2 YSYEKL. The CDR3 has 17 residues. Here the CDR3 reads CASSQEGTGLAGNEQFF. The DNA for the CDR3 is TGCGCCAGCAGCCAGGAGGGTACGGGACTAGCGGGCAATGAGCAGTTCTTC.

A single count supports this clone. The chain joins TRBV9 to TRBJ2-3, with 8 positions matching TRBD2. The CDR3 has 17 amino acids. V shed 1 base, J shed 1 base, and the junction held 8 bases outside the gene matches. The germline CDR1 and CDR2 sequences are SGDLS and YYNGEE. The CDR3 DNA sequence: TGTGCCAGCAGCGTACGGGGCGGAGCGGGAGGCACAGATACGCAGTATTTT. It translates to CASSVRGGAGGTDTQYF.

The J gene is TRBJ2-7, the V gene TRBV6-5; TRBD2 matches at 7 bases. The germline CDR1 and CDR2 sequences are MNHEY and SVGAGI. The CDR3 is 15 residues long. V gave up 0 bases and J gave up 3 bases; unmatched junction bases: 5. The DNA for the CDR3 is TGTGCCAGCAGTTACTCCCCAGCGGGGAGCTACGAGCAGTACTTC. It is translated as CASSYSPAGSYEQYF.

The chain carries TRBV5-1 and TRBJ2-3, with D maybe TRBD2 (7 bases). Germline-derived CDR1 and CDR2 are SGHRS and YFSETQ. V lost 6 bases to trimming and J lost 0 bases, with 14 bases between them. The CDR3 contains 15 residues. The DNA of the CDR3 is TGCGCCAGCACATGGGCGGGGGCTAGCACAGATACGCAGTATTTT. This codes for CASTWAGASTDTQYF.

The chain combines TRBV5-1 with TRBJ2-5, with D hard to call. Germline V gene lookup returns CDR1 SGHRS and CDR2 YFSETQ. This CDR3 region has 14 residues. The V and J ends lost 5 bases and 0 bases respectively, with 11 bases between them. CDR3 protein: CASSEEWYQETQYF. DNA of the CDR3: TGCGCCAGCAGTGAGGAGTGGTACCAAGAGACCCAGTACTTC.

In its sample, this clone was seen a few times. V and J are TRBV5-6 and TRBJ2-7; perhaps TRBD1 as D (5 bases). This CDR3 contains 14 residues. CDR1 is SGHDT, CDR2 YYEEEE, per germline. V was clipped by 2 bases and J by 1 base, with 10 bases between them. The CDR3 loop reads CASSFTTESYEQYF. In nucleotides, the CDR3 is TGTGCCAGCAGCTTCACGACAGAATCCTACGAGCAGTACTTC.